This T cell receptor (beta chain) stems from a study of blood T cell repertoires in COVID-19. Study details: Donors in the United States, Italy and Spain gave samples during acute or convalescent COVID-19. The cDNA or gDNA used as material had been derived from T cells, B-cell-depleted T cells, or PBMCs.

Original processing notes: Amplification with reference gene primers provided the estimates of nucleated cell counts. TCRdb's table, derived via immunoSEQ multiplex PCR, lists solely in-frame clones and lacks some. The DNA was the basis for D and trimming; V, J and clone size are from that table. This sample has more than 200,000 clones, with around 88% found just once. The germline gives CDR1 WNHNN, CDR2 SYGVQD (reference sequence). CDR3 length equals 12 residues. Trimming pared 5 bases from V and 0 bases from J, leaving 5 bases between. The sequencing sample was made of peripheral blood. The clonotype was recovered from a man aged 30 to 39 with active or convalescent COVID-19. The V and J genes are TRBV10-1 and TRBJ2-7; no clear D gene. CDR3 coding DNA: TGCGCCAGCAGTATCAGCTCCTACGAGCAGTACTTC. It yields the protein CASSISSYEQYF.